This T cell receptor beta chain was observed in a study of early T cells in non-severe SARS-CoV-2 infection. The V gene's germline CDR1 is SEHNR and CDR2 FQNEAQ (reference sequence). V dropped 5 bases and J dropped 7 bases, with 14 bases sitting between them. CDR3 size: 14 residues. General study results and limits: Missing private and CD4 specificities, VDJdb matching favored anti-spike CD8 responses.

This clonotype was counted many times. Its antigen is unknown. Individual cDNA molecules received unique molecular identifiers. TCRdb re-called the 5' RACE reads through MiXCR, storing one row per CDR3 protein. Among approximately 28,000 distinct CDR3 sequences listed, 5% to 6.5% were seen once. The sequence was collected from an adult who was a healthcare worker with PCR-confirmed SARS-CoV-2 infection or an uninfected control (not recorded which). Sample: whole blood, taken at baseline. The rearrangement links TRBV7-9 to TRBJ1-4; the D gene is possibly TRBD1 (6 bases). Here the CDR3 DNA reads TGTGCCAGCAGCACAGGGTTTTTAGCTGAAAAACTGTTTTTT. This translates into CASSTGFLAEKLFF.